Following are 2 T cell receptor beta chains from one sample sequenced in a study of identical twins. A single record per CDR3 protein comes from TCRdb applying MiXCR to the 5' RACE reads. The profile shows about 890,000 distinct CDR3 sequences, about 12% of them singletons. These sequences were also reported in another study, on yellow fever vaccine responses in identical twins.

The sequenced sample was PBMCs. The receptors were sampled from a woman between 18 and 29 years old in good health.

The chain links TRBV13 to TRBJ2-2, with 10 bases matching TRBD2. Germline CDR1 reads PRHDT; CDR2 reads FYEKMQ (reference sequence). The CDR3 is 14 amino acids. Trimming cost V 6 bases and J 8 bases; bases outside gene matches: 6. CDR3 DNA sequence: TGTGCCAGCAGACTAGCGGGGCCTCGTGGGGAGCTGTTTTTT. Protein sequence: CASRLAGPRGELFF.

This clonotype occurred a few times. The chain is built from TRBV3-1 and TRBJ2-3, with a possible D match to TRBD1 (6 bases). The germline gives CDR1 LGHDT, CDR2 YNNKEL (reference sequence). The length of the CDR3 is 14 residues. V was cut by 2 bases and J by 4 bases, with 10 bases left in between. CDR3 nucleotides: TGTGCCAGCAGCCAAACAGGGACACCAGATACGCAGTATTTT. This codes for CASSQTGTPDTQYF.